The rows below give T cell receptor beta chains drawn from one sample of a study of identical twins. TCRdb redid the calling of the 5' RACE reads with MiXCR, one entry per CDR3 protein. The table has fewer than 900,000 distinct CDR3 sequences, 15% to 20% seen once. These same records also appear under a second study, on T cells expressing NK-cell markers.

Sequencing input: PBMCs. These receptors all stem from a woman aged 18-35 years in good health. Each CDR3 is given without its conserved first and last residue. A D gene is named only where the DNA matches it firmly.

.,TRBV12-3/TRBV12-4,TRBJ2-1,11,ASSLFGGREQF
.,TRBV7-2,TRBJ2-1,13,ASSTRGKAYNEQF
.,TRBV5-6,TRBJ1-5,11,ASTSWGSQPQH
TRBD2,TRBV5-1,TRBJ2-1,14,ASSLPGLASYNEQF
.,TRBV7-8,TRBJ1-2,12,ASSPVGPFDGYT
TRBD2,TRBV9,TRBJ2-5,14,ASSVAASGTWETQY
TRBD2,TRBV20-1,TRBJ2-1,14,SARKTREGLWNEQF
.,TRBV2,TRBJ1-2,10,ASSQEARGYT
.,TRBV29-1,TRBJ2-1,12,SVVPGLGYNEQF
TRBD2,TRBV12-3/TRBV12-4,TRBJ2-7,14,ASSLSGLSGRAKQY
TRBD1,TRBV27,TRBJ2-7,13,ASRGYGTAWGEQY
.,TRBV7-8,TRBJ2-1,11,ASSAGPANEQF
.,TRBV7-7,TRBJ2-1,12,ASSLEGRMGEQF
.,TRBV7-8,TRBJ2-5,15,ASSHSGQGGVAGTQY
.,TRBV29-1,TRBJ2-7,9,SVERGPEQY
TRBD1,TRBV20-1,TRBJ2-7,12,SAHTTGTEYEQY
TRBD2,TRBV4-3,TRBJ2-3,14,ASSQEGAGVTDTQY
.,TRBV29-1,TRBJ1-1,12,SVLTGRTNTEAF
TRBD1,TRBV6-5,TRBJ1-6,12,ASSTTGGYSPLH
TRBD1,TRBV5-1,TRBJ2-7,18,ASSLAIQGGTGGLGYEQY
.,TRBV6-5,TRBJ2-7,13,ASSYTYQGKGEQY
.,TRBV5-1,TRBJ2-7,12,ASSFQGLSYEQY
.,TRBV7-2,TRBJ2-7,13,ASSLVSVRTYEQY
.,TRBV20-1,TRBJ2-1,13,SASPRESPYNEQF
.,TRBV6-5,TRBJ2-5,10,ASSYSGWAQY
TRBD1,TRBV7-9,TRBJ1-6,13,ASSPSTGESSPLH
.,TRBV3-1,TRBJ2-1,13,ASSLLRSSYNEQF
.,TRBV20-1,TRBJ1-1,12,SVPPGGSNTEAF
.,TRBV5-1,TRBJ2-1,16,ASSLARPGLSSYNEQF
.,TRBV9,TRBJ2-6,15,ASSVNRFSAGANVLT
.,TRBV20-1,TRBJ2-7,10,SARGLIYEQY
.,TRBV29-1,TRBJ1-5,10,SVAASNQPQH
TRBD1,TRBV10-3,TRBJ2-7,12,AITPTGESYEQY
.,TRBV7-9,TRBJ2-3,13,ASSLETTSTDTQY
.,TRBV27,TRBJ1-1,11,ASSLSRNTEAF
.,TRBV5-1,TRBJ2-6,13,ASSFTSPGANVLT
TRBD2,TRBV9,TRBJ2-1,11,ASSPGTSPEQF
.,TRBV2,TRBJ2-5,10,AGGPLTGTQY
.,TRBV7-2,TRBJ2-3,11,ATLYRGTDTQY
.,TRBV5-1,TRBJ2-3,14,ASSFSRGLSTDTQY
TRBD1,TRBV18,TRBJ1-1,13,ASSPFGTANTEAF
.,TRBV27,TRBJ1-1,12,ASSSDGATHEAF
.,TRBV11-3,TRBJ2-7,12,ASSVRPASYEQY
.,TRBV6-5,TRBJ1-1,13,ASSYSPLPNTEAF
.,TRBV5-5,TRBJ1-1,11,ASSRGGETEAF
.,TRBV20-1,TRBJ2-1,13,SAPRLGGSYNEQF
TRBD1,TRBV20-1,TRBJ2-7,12,SARTGAGGYEQY
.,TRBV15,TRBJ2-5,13,ATSRAEGRVGTQY
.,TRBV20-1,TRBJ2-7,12,SARSITGSYEQY
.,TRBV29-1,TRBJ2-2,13,SVTAGSSNTGELF
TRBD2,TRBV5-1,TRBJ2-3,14,ASSLRLAGAADTQY
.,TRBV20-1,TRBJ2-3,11,SAWDGGTDTQY
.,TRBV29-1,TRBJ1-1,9,SVRGSFEAF
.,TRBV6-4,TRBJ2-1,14,ASSDSGAGGLRKQF
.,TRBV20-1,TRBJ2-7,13,SASAGSINTYEQY
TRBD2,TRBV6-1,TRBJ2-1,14,ASCLIAGGPRNEQF
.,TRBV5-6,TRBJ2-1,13,ASSFGASSYNEQF
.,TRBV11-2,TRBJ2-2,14,ASSSYGFTNTGELF
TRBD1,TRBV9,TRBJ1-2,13,ASSPRTGVEDGYT